This TCR beta chain comes out of a study of cytomegalovirus exposure and HLA in healthy donors. The PCR ran on 60 Vbeta and 13 Jbeta primers. The method was immunoSEQ multiplex PCR; TCRdb's version includes in-frame clones alone and lacks a portion of them. The profile shows more than 95,000 clones, about 80% of them singletons. The CDR3 consists of 11 residues. Germline V gives CDR1 SGHTA, CDR2 FQGNSA. Trimming removed 3 bases at V and 7 bases at J, with 4 bases between. A note on this clone: Its antigen is not known.

Findings and limits, study-wide: A later analysis reportedly identified an Asian-associated ancestry cluster as carrying fewer N-insertions than the approximately 620-donor mean. A few of the chains that were CMV-associated were confirmed in vitro to be specific for CMV antigens.

The TCR comes from a middle-aged man in good health and CMV-seronegative. Sequenced sample: PBMCs. This sequence joins TRBV7-2 and TRBJ2-1, with D uncertain. CDR3 sequence reads: CASSFYNEQFF. CDR3 in DNA: TGTGCCAGCAGCTTTTATAATGAGCAGTTCTTC.